A selection of T cell receptor beta chains follows, all from one sample in a study of shared clonotypes between healthy human individuals. Here immunoSEQ multiplex PCR was the method, and the copy in TCRdb shows in-frame clones only, minus some. Of 550,000 to 800,000 clones in the sample, around 72% were seen once. The sequencing input was memory CD4+ T cells sorted from blood. The receptors shown here come from a woman in her 30s in good health. Each CDR3 is given with its conserved first and last residue.

CDR3 length: 16
J gene: TRBJ2-5
V gene: TRBV28
CDR3 protein: CASSLLAGGPYETQYF

CDR3 length: 15
J gene: TRBJ2-5
V gene: TRBV27
CDR3 protein: CASRARVGIGETQYF

CDR3 length: 13
J gene: TRBJ1-2
V gene: TRBV2
CDR3 protein: CASRGTGEAGYTF

CDR3 length: 16
J gene: TRBJ2-2
V gene: TRBV11-2
CDR3 protein: CASSLDPGSNTGELFF

CDR3 length: 14
J gene: TRBJ2-5
V gene: TRBV6-5
CDR3 protein: CASRAPRGQETQYF

CDR3 length: 14
J gene: TRBJ1-4
V gene: TRBV19
CDR3 protein: CASSPRRNNEKLFF

CDR3 length: 14
J gene: TRBJ2-5
V gene: TRBV19
CDR3 protein: CASSSSLLGETQYF

CDR3 length: 12
J gene: TRBJ2-5
V gene: TRBV5-4
CDR3 protein: CASSDRFETQYF

CDR3 length: 13
J gene: TRBJ2-5
V gene: TRBV7-7
CDR3 protein: CASSPDTQETQYF

CDR3 length: 14
J gene: TRBJ2-3
V gene: TRBV30
CDR3 protein: CAWSVLAATDTQYF

CDR3 length: 18
J gene: TRBJ1-5
V gene: TRBV19
CDR3 protein: CASSFGESRGLWNQPQHF

CDR3 length: 14
J gene: TRBJ1-4
V gene: TRBV5-1
CDR3 protein: CASSLSPTNEKLFF

CDR3 length: 14
J gene: TRBJ1-1
V gene: TRBV5-1
CDR3 protein: CASGTGTEGTEAFF

CDR3 length: 14
J gene: TRBJ2-7
V gene: TRBV27
CDR3 protein: CASRTWVSPYEQYF

CDR3 length: 16
J gene: TRBJ2-7
V gene: TRBV29-1
CDR3 protein: CSVEDGPPWGSYEQYF

CDR3 length: 15
J gene: TRBJ2-1
V gene: TRBV19
CDR3 protein: CASTGLAGGYNEQFF

CDR3 length: 13
J gene: TRBJ1-5
V gene: TRBV6-5
CDR3 protein: CASSPGTLQPQHF

CDR3 length: 13
J gene: TRBJ2-2
V gene: TRBV7-2
CDR3 protein: CASTMTLLGELFF

CDR3 length: 13
J gene: TRBJ2-1
V gene: TRBV30
CDR3 protein: CAGDKPSHNEQFF

CDR3 length: 13
J gene: TRBJ1-1
V gene: TRBV6-6
CDR3 protein: CASSPNREAEAFF

CDR3 length: 15
J gene: TRBJ2-7
V gene: TRBV5-4
CDR3 protein: CASSGIMGPRGEQYF

CDR3 length: 13
J gene: TRBJ1-1
V gene: TRBV2
CDR3 protein: CASIGLRGTEAFF

CDR3 length: 16
J gene: TRBJ1-1
V gene: TRBV7-6
CDR3 protein: CASSHRGGNMNTEAFF

CDR3 length: 14
J gene: TRBJ2-7
V gene: TRBV25-1
CDR3 protein: CASRSTSGAYEQYF

CDR3 length: 14
J gene: TRBJ2-1
V gene: TRBV25-1
CDR3 protein: CASSGSGLVNEQFF

CDR3 length: 16
J gene: TRBJ1-4
V gene: TRBV4-2
CDR3 protein: CASSGRGRTSNEKLFF

CDR3 length: 15
J gene: TRBJ1-1
V gene: TRBV18
CDR3 protein: CASSPGTGEIAEAFF

CDR3 length: 14
J gene: TRBJ2-5
V gene: TRBV11-1
CDR3 protein: CASSLRDPKETQYF

CDR3 length: 14
J gene: TRBJ1-1
V gene: TRBV6-5
CDR3 protein: CASRAGQSWTEAFF

CDR3 length: 14
J gene: TRBJ1-2
V gene: TRBV9
CDR3 protein: CASQRGRRNYGYTF

CDR3 length: 12
J gene: TRBJ1-2
V gene: TRBV28
CDR3 protein: CASSSTDYGYTF

CDR3 length: 15
J gene: TRBJ2-1
V gene: TRBV27
CDR3 protein: CASSLLAARGDEQFF

CDR3 length: 16
J gene: TRBJ1-4
V gene: TRBV28
CDR3 protein: CASSPGTGLVGEKLFF

CDR3 length: 16
J gene: TRBJ2-7
V gene: TRBV6-5
CDR3 protein: CASSYSTPPDPYEQYF

CDR3 length: 20
J gene: TRBJ2-2
V gene: TRBV28
CDR3 protein: CASSIRTSGRVGLNTGELFF

CDR3 length: 15
J gene: TRBJ1-1
V gene: TRBV29-1
CDR3 protein: CSVALGTRMNTEAFF

CDR3 length: 17
J gene: TRBJ2-1
V gene: TRBV27
CDR3 protein: CASSLWGSPQPYNEQFF

CDR3 length: 15
J gene: TRBJ2-7
V gene: TRBV19
CDR3 protein: CASSNQGASSYEQYF

CDR3 length: 17
J gene: TRBJ2-3
V gene: TRBV19
CDR3 protein: CASSISWDLSFTDTQYF

CDR3 length: 15
J gene: TRBJ1-2
V gene: TRBV28
CDR3 protein: CASSLVGTVVYGYTF

CDR3 length: 13
J gene: TRBJ2-5
V gene: TRBV15
CDR3 protein: CATSRDEGETQYF

CDR3 length: 17
J gene: TRBJ2-1
V gene: TRBV4-2
CDR3 protein: CASSPQGGRSSYNEQFF

CDR3 length: 13
J gene: NA
V gene: TRBV7-9
CDR3 protein: CASSLGPVNEQYF

CDR3 length: 13
J gene: TRBJ2-7
V gene: TRBV7-9
CDR3 protein: CASSPRATSEQYF

CDR3 length: 16
J gene: TRBJ2-7
V gene: TRBV28
CDR3 protein: CASSLLTGVRTYEQYF

CDR3 length: 16
J gene: TRBJ2-7
V gene: TRBV27
CDR3 protein: CASSPSLGQASYEQYF

CDR3 length: 13
J gene: TRBJ1-2
V gene: TRBV2
CDR3 protein: CASSWTGSDGYTF

CDR3 length: 14
J gene: TRBJ2-3
V gene: TRBV5-1
CDR3 protein: CASSLRSGEGTQYF